Sequencing of this TCR beta chain was carried out in a study of cytomegalovirus exposure and HLA in healthy donors. The PCR used 60 Vbeta and 13 Jbeta primers. Method: immunoSEQ multiplex PCR; TCRdb's copy keeps in-frame clones and lacks some. The listing records 200,000 to 250,000 clones. The CDR3 extends over 15 amino acids. The germline V gene encodes CDR1 SGHRS and CDR2 YFSETQ. Trimming cost V 0 bases and J 4 bases, with 13 bases left between them. This clonotype was sampled from a woman younger than 45 in good health and CMV-seropositive. V gene TRBV5-1 combines with J gene TRBJ1-2; no clear D. The sample taken for sequencing was PBMCs. The CDR3 protein is CASSLGSGFGYGYTF. CDR3 in DNA: TGCGCCAGCAGCTTGGGATCGGGATTTGGCTATGGCTACACCTTC.